This is a list of T cell receptor beta chains from one sample in a study of blood T cell repertoires in COVID-19. Libraries were prepared by immunoSEQ multiplex PCR; TCRdb keeps only in-frame clonotypes and omits some of them. Of approximately 80,000 clones in the sample, approximately 86% are singletons; the top ten hold 4.5% to 5.5%. Sequenced material: peripheral blood. All receptors come from a middle-aged man with acute or convalescent COVID-19. CDR3s include the opening cysteine and the closing phenylalanine or tryptophan. The D gene is left open where the match is weak. Where a row states a size, it is once, few, many or the class of an expanded clone; other rows omit it.

>.|TRBJ1-4|.|TRBV7-2
CASSLRTATNEKLFF
TGTGCCAGCAGCTTAAGAACAGCAACTAATGAAAAACTGTTTTTT
>TRBD2|TRBJ2-1|.|TRBV5-1
CASSSVSGRRSYNEQFF
TGCGCCAGCAGCTCCGTTAGCGGGAGGCGCTCCTACAATGAGCAGTTCTTC
>TRBD2|TRBJ2-7|.|TRBV9
CASSTSGSSYEQYF
TGTGCCAGCAGCACTAGCGGGAGCTCCTACGAGCAGTACTTC
>.|TRBJ2-5|.|TRBV7-9
CASSYVGPLGRETQYF
TGTGCCAGCAGCTACGTTGGGCCCCTGGGGCGAGAGACCCAGTACTTC
>TRBD1|TRBJ2-1|.|TRBV9
CASSVGGTGSYNEQFF
TGTGCCAGCAGCGTAGGCGGGACAGGGTCCTACAATGAGCAGTTCTTC
>.|TRBJ2-3|.|TRBV30
CAWRKIGGTDTQYF
TGTGCCTGGAGAAAAATTGGCGGGACAGATACGCAGTATTTT
>.|TRBJ2-3|.|TRBV14
CASSPPGQRVSFSTQYF
TGTGCCAGCAGCCCTCCCGGCCAGCGGGTTAGCTTTAGTACGCAGTATTTT
>TRBD1|TRBJ2-7|.|TRBV7-2
CASSPGGTAQSEQYF
TGTGCCAGCAGCCCTGGTGGGACAGCCCAATCCGAGCAGTACTTC
>TRBD1|TRBJ1-4|.|TRBV19
CASSRQGDEKLFF
TGTGCCAGTAGTAGACAGGGGGATGAAAAACTGTTTTTT
>TRBD1|TRBJ2-6|.|TRBV5-1
CASQTGEFGGANVLTF
TGCGCCAGCCAAACAGGGGAGTTCGGTGGGGCCAACGTCCTGACTTTC
>.|TRBJ1-2|.|TRBV14
CASSQDIERDYGYTF
TGTGCCAGCAGCCAAGATATAGAACGGGACTATGGCTACACCTTC
>TRBD1|TRBJ2-5|.|TRBV6-1
CASSEVQGAIQETQYF
TGTGCCAGCAGTGAAGTTCAGGGGGCCATTCAAGAGACCCAGTACTTC
>.|TRBJ1-1|.|TRBV12-3/TRBV12-4
CASSRRRGTEAFF
TGTGCCAGCAGCCGCAGGCGGGGAACTGAAGCTTTCTTT
>TRBD2|TRBJ2-1|.|TRBV6-1
CASSEFSGGLYNEQFF
TGTGCCAGCAGTGAATTTAGCGGGGGGCTCTACAATGAGCAGTTCTTC
>TRBD2|TRBJ2-5|.|TRBV7-2
CASSYQRGSETQYF
TGTGCCAGCAGTTATCAGCGGGGATCGGAGACCCAGTACTTC
>.|TRBJ1-4|.|TRBV27
CASSLKGLWGEKLFF
TGTGCCAGCAGTTTAAAGGGGCTCTGGGGTGAAAAACTGTTTTTT
>.|TRBJ2-3|.|TRBV9
CASSANAQGDTQYF
TGTGCCAGCAGCGCTAACGCGCAGGGGGATACGCAGTATTTT
>TRBD2|TRBJ2-1|.|TRBV11-2
CASSPELAGAYNEQFF
TGTGCCAGCAGCCCCGAACTAGCGGGGGCCTACAATGAGCAGTTCTTC
>TRBD1|TRBJ1-2|.|TRBV30
CAWTEKGQGPLYGYTF
TGTGCCTGGACCGAAAAAGGACAGGGCCCTCTCTATGGCTACACCTTC
>.|TRBJ1-1|.|TRBV6-6
CASRSKGRSDTEAFF
TGTGCCAGCAGAAGTAAGGGGCGGTCGGACACTGAAGCTTTCTTT
>.|TRBJ2-1|.|TRBV14
CASSQEGARFDEQFF
TGTGCCAGCAGCCAGGAGGGGGCGCGGTTTGATGAGCAGTTCTTC
>.|TRBJ2-1|.|TRBV29-1
CSVDFDEQFF
TGCAGCGTTGATTTCGATGAGCAGTTCTTC
>TRBD2|TRBJ2-1|.|TRBV9
CASSPRLAGGYNEQFF
TGTGCCAGCAGCCCTCGACTAGCGGGGGGTTACAATGAGCAGTTCTTC
>.|TRBJ1-1|.|TRBV5-4
CASSQKYRDLTEAFF
TGTGCCAGCAGCCAAAAATACCGGGATTTGACTGAAGCTTTCTTT
>.|TRBJ2-7|.|TRBV6-5
CASNLGQIFSDEQYF
TGTGCCAGCAACCTTGGACAGATCTTTAGCGACGAGCAGTACTTC
>TRBD2|TRBJ2-1|.|TRBV6-5
CASSSQTSGAVGEQFF
TGTGCCAGCAGTTCACAGACTAGCGGAGCAGTAGGGGAGCAGTTCTTC
>TRBD1|TRBJ1-6|few|TRBV9
CASSADRTQNSPLHF
TGTGCCAGCAGCGCGGACAGGACACAGAATTCACCCCTCCACTTT
>TRBD1|TRBJ2-2|once|TRBV5-1
CASSLGQATGELFF
TGCGCCAGCAGCTTAGGACAGGCTACCGGGGAGCTGTTTTTT
>.|TRBJ1-2|.|TRBV6-6
CASSSLPRTSGYGYTF
TGTGCCAGCAGTTCCCTTCCACGGACATCAGGTTATGGCTACACCTTC
>.|TRBJ1-1|.|TRBV7-8
CASSLADRLDTEAFF
TGTGCCAGCAGCTTAGCAGACAGGTTAGACACTGAAGCTTTCTTT
>.|TRBJ1-5|.|TRBV27
CASSSRTTGRGQPQHF
TGTGCCAGCAGTTCACGGACAACAGGTCGTGGTCAGCCCCAGCATTTT
>.|TRBJ2-3|.|TRBV6-5
CASRPLATSTDTQYF
TGTGCCAGCAGACCCCTAGCAACCAGCACAGATACGCAGTATTTT